The TCR beta chain under discussion was sequenced for a study of T cells in Graves' hyperthyroidism and ophthalmopathy. TCR beta CDR3 sequences were amplified from RNA transcripts. First-round RT-PCR targeting the TCR CDR3 was performed with the HTBI primer set. Using its own MiXCR run on the multiplex PCR reads, TCRdb lists one record per CDR3 protein. In the table there are over 650,000 distinct CDR3 sequences, 45% of which are singletons. Germline CDR1 DFQATT, CDR2 SNEGSKA (reference sequence). Trimming took 4 bases from V and 3 from J; bases not matched to a gene: 11. The CDR3 loop spans 15 amino acids. This clonotype occurred a few times.

The V gene is TRBV20-1, the J gene TRBJ1-2; 7 bases align to TRBD1. The receptor was derived from an adult man with Graves' disease, either hyperthyroidism or ophthalmopathy (not recorded which). Material: peripheral blood or thyroid tissue (not recorded which). The CDR3 sequence: CSAILDWGTDYGYTF. Written as DNA, the CDR3 is TGCAGTGCTATCCTAGATTGGGGGACAGACTATGGCTACACCTTC.